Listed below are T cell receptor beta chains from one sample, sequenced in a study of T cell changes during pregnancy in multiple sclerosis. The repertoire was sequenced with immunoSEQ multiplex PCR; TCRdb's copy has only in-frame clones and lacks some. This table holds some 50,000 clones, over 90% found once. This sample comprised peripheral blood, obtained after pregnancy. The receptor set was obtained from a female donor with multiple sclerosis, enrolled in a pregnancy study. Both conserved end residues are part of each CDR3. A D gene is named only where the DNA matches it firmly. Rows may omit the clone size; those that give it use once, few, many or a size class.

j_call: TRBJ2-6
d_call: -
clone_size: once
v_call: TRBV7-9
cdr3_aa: CASSPSGFRTGANVLTF
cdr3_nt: TGTGCCAGCAGCCCCTCAGGTTTCAGGACTGGGGCCAACGTCCTGACTTTC

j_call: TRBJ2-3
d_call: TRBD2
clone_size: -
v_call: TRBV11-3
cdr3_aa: CASSLRAGRSNTDTQYF
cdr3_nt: TGTGCCAGCAGCTTACGCGCCGGGAGGAGTAACACAGATACGCAGTATTTT

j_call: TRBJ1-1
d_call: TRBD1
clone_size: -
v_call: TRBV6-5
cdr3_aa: CASRAGGANTEAFF
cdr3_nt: TGTGCCAGCAGGGCAGGGGGCGCGAACACTGAAGCTTTCTTT

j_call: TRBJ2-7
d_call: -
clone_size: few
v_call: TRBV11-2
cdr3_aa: CASSPGSAGPYEQYF
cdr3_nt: TGTGCCAGCAGCCCCGGGTCGGCGGGGCCATACGAGCAGTACTTC

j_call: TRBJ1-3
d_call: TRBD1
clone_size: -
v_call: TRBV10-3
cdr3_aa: CAISNRQGSGNTIYF
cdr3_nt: TGTGCCATCAGTAACCGACAGGGCTCTGGAAACACCATATATTTT

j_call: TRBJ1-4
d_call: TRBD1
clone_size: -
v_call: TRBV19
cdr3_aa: CASSARQRTGLNEKLFF
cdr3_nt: TGTGCCAGTAGTGCGCGCCAAAGGACAGGCCTTAATGAAAAACTGTTTTTT

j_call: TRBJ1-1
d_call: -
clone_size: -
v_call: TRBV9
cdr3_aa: CASSNKWGDTEAFF
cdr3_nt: TGTGCCAGCAGCAACAAATGGGGGGACACTGAAGCTTTCTTT

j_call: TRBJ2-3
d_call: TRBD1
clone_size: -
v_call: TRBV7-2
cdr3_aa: CASSLARGRGTDTQYF
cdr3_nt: TGTGCCAGCAGCTTAGCGAGGGGGCGGGGCACAGATACGCAGTATTTT

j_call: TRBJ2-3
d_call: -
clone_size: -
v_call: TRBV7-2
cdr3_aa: CASSLDLGVTDTQYF
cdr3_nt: TGTGCCAGCAGCTTAGACCTCGGTGTCACAGATACGCAGTATTTT

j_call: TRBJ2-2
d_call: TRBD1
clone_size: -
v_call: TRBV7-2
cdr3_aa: CASSADQGARGLFF
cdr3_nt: TGTGCCAGCAGCGCTGATCAGGGGGCCCGCGGGCTGTTTTTT

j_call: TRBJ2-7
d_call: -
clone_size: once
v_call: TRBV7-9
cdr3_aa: CASTLTGSYEQYF
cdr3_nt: TGTGCCAGCACCCTGACAGGCTCCTACGAGCAGTACTTC

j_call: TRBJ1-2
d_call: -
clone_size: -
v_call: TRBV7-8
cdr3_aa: CASSLAGTLNYGYTF
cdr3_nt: TGTGCCAGCAGCTTAGCGGGGACACTGAACTATGGCTACACCTTC

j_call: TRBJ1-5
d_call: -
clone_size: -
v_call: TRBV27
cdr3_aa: CASGVQGFNQPQHF
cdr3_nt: TGTGCCAGCGGCGTTCAGGGTTTCAATCAGCCCCAGCATTTT

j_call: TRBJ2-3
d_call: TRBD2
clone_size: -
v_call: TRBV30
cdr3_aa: CAWSIAGSVADTQYF
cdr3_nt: TGTGCCTGGAGTATAGCGGGGTCCGTTGCGGATACGCAGTATTTT

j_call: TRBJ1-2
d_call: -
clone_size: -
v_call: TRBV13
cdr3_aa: CASSRRGPASYTF
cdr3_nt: TGTGCCAGCAGCCGGCGGGGGCCGGCTTCCTACACCTTC

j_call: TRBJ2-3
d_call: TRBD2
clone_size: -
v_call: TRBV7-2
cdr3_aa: CASSLWGGGSPDTQYF
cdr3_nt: TGTGCCAGCAGCTTATGGGGGGGAGGCAGTCCAGATACGCAGTATTTT

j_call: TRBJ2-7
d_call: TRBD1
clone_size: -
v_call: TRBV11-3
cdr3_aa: CASSPGTGDYEQYF
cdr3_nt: TGTGCCAGCAGCCCCGGGACAGGGGACTACGAGCAGTACTTC

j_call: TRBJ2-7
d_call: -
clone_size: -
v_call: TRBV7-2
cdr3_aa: CASSITPGWEQYF
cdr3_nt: TGTGCCAGCAGCATAACGCCAGGGTGGGAGCAGTACTTC

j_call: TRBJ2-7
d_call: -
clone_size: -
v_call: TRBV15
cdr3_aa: CATSRVFRRDEQYF
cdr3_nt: TGTGCCACCAGCAGAGTATTCAGACGGGACGAGCAGTACTTC

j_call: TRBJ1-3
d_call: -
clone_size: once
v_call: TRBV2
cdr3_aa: CASSEGGNTIYF
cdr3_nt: TGTGCCAGCAGCGAGGGTGGAAACACCATATATTTT

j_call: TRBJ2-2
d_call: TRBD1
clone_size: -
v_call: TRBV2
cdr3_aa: CASSEIGQGAGELFF
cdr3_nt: TGTGCCAGCAGTGAGATAGGGCAGGGGGCCGGGGAGCTGTTTTTT

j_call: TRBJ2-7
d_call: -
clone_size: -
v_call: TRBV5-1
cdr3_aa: CASSRVPSYEQYF
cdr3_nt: TGCGCCAGCAGCCGGGTCCCCTCCTACGAGCAGTACTTC

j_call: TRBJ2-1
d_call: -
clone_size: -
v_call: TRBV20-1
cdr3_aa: CTIIWGGQQFF
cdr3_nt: TGCACCATAATATGGGGGGGGCAACAGTTCTTC

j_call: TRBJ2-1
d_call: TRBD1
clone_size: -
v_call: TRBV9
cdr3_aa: CASGQGPHNEQFF
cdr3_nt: TGTGCCAGCGGACAGGGCCCCCACAATGAGCAGTTCTTC

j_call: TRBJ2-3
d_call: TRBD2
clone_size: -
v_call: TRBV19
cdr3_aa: CASSSRTSGGAWGTDTQYF
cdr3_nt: TGTGCCAGTAGTTCCCGGACTAGCGGGGGGGCCTGGGGCACAGATACGCAGTATTTT

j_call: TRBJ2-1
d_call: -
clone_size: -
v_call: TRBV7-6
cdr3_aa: CASSQAPSSYNEQFF
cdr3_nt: TGTGCCAGCAGCCAAGCTCCGAGCTCCTACAATGAGCAGTTCTTC

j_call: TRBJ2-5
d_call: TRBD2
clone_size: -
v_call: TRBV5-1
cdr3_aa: CASSSGGPGETQYF
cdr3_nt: TGCGCCAGCAGCTCGGGGGGGCCTGGGGAGACCCAGTACTTC

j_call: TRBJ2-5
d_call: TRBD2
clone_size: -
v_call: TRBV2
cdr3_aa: CASSLGRRQETQYF
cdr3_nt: TGTGCCAGCAGCCTCGGGAGGAGACAAGAGACCCAGTACTTC

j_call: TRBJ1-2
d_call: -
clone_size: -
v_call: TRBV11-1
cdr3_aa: CASSLAGVGYTF
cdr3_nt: TGTGCCAGCAGCTTAGCGGGAGTTGGCTACACCTTC

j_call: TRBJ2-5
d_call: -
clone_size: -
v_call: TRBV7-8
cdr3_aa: CASSFTGEGETQYF
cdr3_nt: TGTGCCAGCAGCTTTACGGGTGAGGGAGAGACCCAGTACTTC

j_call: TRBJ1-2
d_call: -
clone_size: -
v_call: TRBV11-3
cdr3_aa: CASSLRGGYGYTF
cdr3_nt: TGTGCCAGCAGCTTAAGGGGAGGTTATGGCTACACCTTC

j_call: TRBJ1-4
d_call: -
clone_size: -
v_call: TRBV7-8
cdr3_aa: CASSLGPEKLFF
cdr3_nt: TGTGCCAGCAGCCTAGGGCCCGAAAAACTGTTTTTT

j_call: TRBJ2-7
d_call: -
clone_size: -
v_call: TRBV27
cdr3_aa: CASSIAGAGGYEQYF
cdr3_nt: TGTGCCAGCAGCATTGCCGGGGCCGGGGGTTACGAGCAGTACTTC

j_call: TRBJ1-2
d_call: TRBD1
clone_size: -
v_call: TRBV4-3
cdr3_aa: CASSQGPGQGTYGYTF
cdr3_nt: TGCGCCAGCAGCCAGGGCCCGGGACAGGGGACCTATGGCTACACCTTC

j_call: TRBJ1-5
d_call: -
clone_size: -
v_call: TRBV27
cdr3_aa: CASSTSRVEGQPQHF
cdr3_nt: TGTGCCAGCAGTACCTCACGGGTCGAAGGTCAGCCCCAGCATTTT

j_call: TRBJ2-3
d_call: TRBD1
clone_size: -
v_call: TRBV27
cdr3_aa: CASDREKGPSTDTQYF
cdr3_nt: TGTGCCAGCGACAGGGAAAAAGGTCCTAGCACAGATACGCAGTATTTT

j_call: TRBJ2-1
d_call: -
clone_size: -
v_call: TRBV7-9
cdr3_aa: CASSLGRGSEQFF
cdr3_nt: TGTGCCAGCAGCTTAGGTCGGGGGTCTGAGCAGTTCTTC

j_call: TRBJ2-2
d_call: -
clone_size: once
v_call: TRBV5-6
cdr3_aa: CASSLLGDGELFF
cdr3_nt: TGTGCCAGCAGCTTGTTGGGCGACGGGGAGCTGTTTTTT

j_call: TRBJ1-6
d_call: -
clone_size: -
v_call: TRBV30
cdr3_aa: CAWSLHRVSSPLHF
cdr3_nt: TGTGCCTGGAGTCTACACAGGGTTAGTTCACCCCTCCACTTT

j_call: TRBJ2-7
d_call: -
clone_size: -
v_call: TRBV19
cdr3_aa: CASSTSFYEQYF
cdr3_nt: TGTGCCAGTAGTACTTCGTTCTACGAGCAGTACTTC

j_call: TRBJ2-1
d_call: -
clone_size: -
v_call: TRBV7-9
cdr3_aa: CASRVAGTRQFF
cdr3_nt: TGTGCCAGCAGGGTCGCCGGGACTCGTCAGTTCTTC

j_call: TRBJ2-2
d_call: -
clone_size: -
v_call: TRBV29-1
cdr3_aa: CSTREGDTGELFF
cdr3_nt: TGCAGCACCCGAGAGGGGGACACCGGGGAGCTGTTTTTT

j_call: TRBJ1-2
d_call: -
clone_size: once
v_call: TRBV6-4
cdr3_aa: CASSDAPTGFYTF
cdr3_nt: TGTGCCAGCAGTGACGCACCGACAGGATTCTACACCTTC

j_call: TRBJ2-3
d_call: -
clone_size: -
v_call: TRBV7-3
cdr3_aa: CASSFGGGHTDTQYF
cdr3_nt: TGTGCCAGCAGCTTTGGCGGGGGCCACACAGATACGCAGTATTTT

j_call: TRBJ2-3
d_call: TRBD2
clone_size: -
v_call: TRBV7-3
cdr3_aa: CASSLGTSGGYRYF
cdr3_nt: TGTGCCAGCAGCTTAGGGACTAGCGGGGGCTACCGGTATTTT

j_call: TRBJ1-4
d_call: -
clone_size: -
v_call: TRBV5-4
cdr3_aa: CAGQVQLGEKLFF
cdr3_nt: TGTGCCGGCCAGGTGCAACTAGGTGAAAAACTGTTTTTT

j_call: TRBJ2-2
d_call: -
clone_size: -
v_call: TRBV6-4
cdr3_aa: CASSDLTRQTTGELFF
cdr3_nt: TGTGCCAGCAGTGACTTAACCCGACAGACCACCGGGGAGCTGTTTTTT

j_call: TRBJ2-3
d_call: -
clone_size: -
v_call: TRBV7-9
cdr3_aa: CASSLGLSTDTQYF
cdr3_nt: TGTGCCAGCAGCTTAGGTCTAAGCACAGATACGCAGTATTTT

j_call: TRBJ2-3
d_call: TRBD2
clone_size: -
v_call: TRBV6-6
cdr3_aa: CASSQGRGGTDTQYF
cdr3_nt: TGTGCCAGCAGTCAAGGACGGGGGGGGACAGATACGCAGTATTTT

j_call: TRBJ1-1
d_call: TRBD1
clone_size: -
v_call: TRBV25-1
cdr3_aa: CASSFGTGASEAFF
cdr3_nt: TGTGCCAGCAGTTTCGGGACAGGGGCCTCCGAAGCTTTCTTT

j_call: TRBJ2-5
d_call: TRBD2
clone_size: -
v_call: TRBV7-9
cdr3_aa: CASSKAGGRETQYF
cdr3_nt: TGTGCCAGCAGCAAAGCGGGGGGGCGGGAGACCCAGTACTTC

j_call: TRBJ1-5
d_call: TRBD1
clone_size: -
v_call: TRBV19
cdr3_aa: CASRNTRGRGNQPQHF
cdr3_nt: TGTGCCAGTAGAAATACCAGGGGGCGCGGCAATCAGCCCCAGCATTTT

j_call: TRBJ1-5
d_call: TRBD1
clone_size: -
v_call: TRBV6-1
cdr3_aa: CASSAAGQVNQPQHF
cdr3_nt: TGTGCCAGCAGTGCGGCGGGACAGGTCAATCAGCCCCAGCATTTT